The 21 T cell receptor beta chains reported below all come from one sample, sequenced in a study of shared clonotypes between healthy human individuals. Produced via immunoSEQ multiplex PCR; TCRdb's table is partial and in-frame only. The sample contains hundreds of thousands of clones, around three quarters of which appear only once. Sequences were obtained from memory CD4+ T cells sorted from blood. Documented subset: CD45RA-negative fraction. The receptors here all came from a woman aged 25 to 39 in good health.

This clone was observed a few times. The rearrangement uses TRBV19 and TRBJ2-5; D is perhaps TRBD2 (6 bases). The CDR3 has 15 residues. Trimming took 5 bases from V and 5 from J, leaving 18 bases between them. Germline V gene lookup returns CDR1 LNHDA and CDR2 SQIVND (reference sequence). The CDR3: CASSPEPQGGETQYF. Written as DNA, the CDR3 is TGTGCCAGTAGTCCGGAACCTCAGGGAGGCGAGACCCAGTACTTC.

This sequence joins TRBV18 and TRBJ2-1; D gene ambiguous. Germline assignment: CDR1 KGHSH and CDR2 LQKENI. V lost 6 bases, J lost 3 bases, and 9 bases lay in between. CDR3 length equals 13 residues. The CDR3 nucleotides are TGTGCCAGCTCGGGTAGCAGCTACAATGAGCAGTTCTTC. Its translation is CASSGSSYNEQFF.

DNA for the CDR3: TGTGCCAGCAGTACCCGGGACGGCGGCGCTTATGGCTACACCTTC. Translation gives CASSTRDGGAYGYTF. The gene calls are TRBV28 and TRBJ1-2; D may be TRBD1 (5 bases). Trimming pared 5 bases from V and 5 bases from J, leaving 18 bases between. Germline values: CDR1 MDHEN, CDR2 SYDVKM. This CDR3 comprises 15 residues.

V is TRBV9 and J is TRBJ2-7; no definite D call. There are 16 residues in the CDR3. Germline V gives CDR1 SGDLS, CDR2 YYNGEE. The germline V and J ends were trimmed by 0 bases and 0 bases, with 13 bases remaining between them. The CDR3 reads CASSVDGSGPSYEQYF. CDR3 sequence (DNA): TGTGCCAGCAGCGTAGACGGTTCCGGTCCCTCCTACGAGCAGTACTTC.

The gene calls are TRBV28 and TRBJ2-7; possibly TRBD1 for D (5 bases). Trimming pared 5 bases from V and 3 bases from J, leaving 14 bases between. The CDR3 contains 14 residues. Germline loops: CDR1 MDHEN, CDR2 SYDVKM. In nucleotides, the CDR3 is TGTGCCAGCAGTCTACATGACAGAAGCTACGAGCAGTACTTC. Translating it yields CASSLHDRSYEQYF.

The table lists this clone with a count of one. V usage is TRBV18 and J usage is TRBJ2-1, with a possible D match to TRBD2 (6 bases). Germline values: CDR1 KGHSH, CDR2 LQKENI. The CDR3 runs 15 residues. V was pared by 3 bases and J by 2 bases, with 11 bases between. CDR3: CASSPGTSTYNEQFF. CDR3 DNA sequence: TGTGCCAGCTCACCTGGCACTAGCACCTACAATGAGCAGTTCTTC.

The chain recombines TRBV4-1 with TRBJ1-1; a possible D gene is TRBD1 (6 bases). The length of the CDR3 is 16 residues. Germline V lookup: CDR1 MGHRA, CDR2 YSYEKL. V dropped 1 base and J dropped 0 bases, with 12 bases sitting between them. The CDR3 coding sequence is TGCGCCAGCAGCCAAGGATTGGACAGAGTGAACACTGAAGCTTTCTTT. Encoded protein: CASSQGLDRVNTEAFF.

The chain joins TRBV5-1 to TRBJ1-2; D unresolved. CDR1 and CDR2 (germline): SGHRS, YFSETQ. V shed 4 bases and J shed 7 bases, with 14 bases lying between them. CDR3 length: 13 residues. The CDR3 loop is CASSAFPLGGYTF. The CDR3, as DNA: TGCGCCAGCAGCGCCTTTCCTTTGGGTGGCTACACCTTC.

The chain carries TRBV7-9 and TRBJ2-2; TRBD2 agrees at 7 bases. V dropped 10 bases and J dropped 2; count of bases not matched to a gene: 13. CDR1 and CDR2 (germline): SEHNR, FQNEAQ (reference sequence). The CDR3 consists of 16 residues. The DNA of the CDR3 is TGTGCCACCTACTGGGGGTCTAGCGGAAACACCGGGGAGCTGTTTTTT. Translating it yields CATYWGSSGNTGELFF.

This clone was found many times. Different DNA sequences within this sample yield the same CDR3. The CDR3 reads CASSLGGNTGELFF. The CDR3 DNA reads TGTGCCAGCAGCTTAGGCGGGAACACCGGGGAGCTGTTTTTT. The genes are TRBV11-3 and TRBJ2-2; D is ambiguous. V was pared by 1 base and J by 1 base, with 4 bases between. This CDR3 has 14 residues. Per the germline V gene, CDR1 is SGHNT and CDR2 is YENEEA.

CDR3 region: CASSRGTGGRYF. In DNA, the CDR3 is TGTGCCAGCAGCAGAGGGACAGGTGGTCGATATTTT. The chain uses TRBV5-8 and TRBJ2-3, with 8 bases lining up with TRBD1. The germline V gene has CDR1 SGHTS and CDR2 YDEGEE. Germline trimming cut 4 bases from V and 15 bases from J; bases unmatched to any gene: 10. There are 12 residues in the CDR3.

The chain recombines TRBV7-9 with TRBJ2-6; D is undetermined. The CDR3 loop spans 17 amino acids. CDR1 and CDR2 (germline): SEHNR, FQNEAQ (reference sequence). Trimming cost V 5 bases and J 1 base, with 15 bases left between them. The CDR3 DNA reads TGTGCCAGCAGCCAACCGGGCCCCGTATCTGGGGCCAACGTCCTGACTTTC. It translates to CASSQPGPVSGANVLTF.

This clone appeared once. The chain employs TRBV28 and TRBJ2-3; 8 nucleotides align to TRBD2. In germline, CDR1 is MDHEN, CDR2 SYDVKM. The ends lost 4 bases at V and 2 bases at J; junction bases unmatched: 17. CDR3 length: 19 amino acids. The DNA of the CDR3 is TGTGCCAGCAGTTCTTCTGATGGCGCGAAGACTAGCGCCACAGATACGCAGTATTTT. Translating gives CASSSSDGAKTSATDTQYF.

The genes are TRBV27 and TRBJ2-6; D is uncertain. Trimming took off 4 bases at V and 0 bases at J, with 4 bases between the two ends. Germline V gives CDR1 MNHEY, CDR2 SMNVEV (reference sequence). The CDR3 length is 14 residues. CDR3 in amino acids: CASSSTSGANVLTF. In DNA form, the CDR3 reads TGTGCCAGCAGTTCCACCTCTGGGGCCAACGTCCTGACTTTC.

The rearrangement links TRBV19 to TRBJ2-7; D tentatively reads TRBD1 or TRBD2 (5 bases each). Trimming took 5 bases from V and 2 from J, leaving 13 bases between them. Germline V gene data show CDR1 as LNHDA and CDR2 as SQIVND (reference sequence). CDR3 size: 14 residues. Here the CDR3 reads CASSLRGSTYEQYF. The CDR3 DNA reads TGTGCCAGTAGTCTACGGGGCTCAACCTACGAGCAGTACTTC.

This clone was seen a handful of times. This rearrangement joins TRBV7-9 to TRBJ2-5; possibly TRBD1 or TRBD2 for D (6 bases each). Germline loops: CDR1 SEHNR, CDR2 FQNEAQ (reference sequence). With 5 bases removed from V and 4 bases from J, the gap between germline ends came to 17 bases. This CDR3 region has 15 residues. The CDR3: CASSPGGQFTETQYF. The CDR3 DNA sequence: TGTGCCAGCAGCCCCGGGGGACAATTTACAGAGACCCAGTACTTC.

The chain joins TRBV5-1 to TRBJ2-3, with D possibly TRBD1 on 6 matching bases. V lost 1 base and J 0 bases, leaving 12 bases between the germline ends. This CDR3 comprises 16 residues. The V gene's germline CDR1 is SGHRS and CDR2 YFSETQ. This CDR3 is CASSLRQGPSTDTQYF. The CDR3, as DNA: TGCGCCAGCAGCTTGAGGCAGGGGCCTAGCACAGATACGCAGTATTTT.

The chain is built from TRBV7-8 and TRBJ2-7; D gene ambiguous. The CDR3 runs to 13 residues. Trimming cost V 1 base and J 5 bases, with 9 bases left between them. Germline V gives CDR1 SGHVS, CDR2 FQNEAQ. Written as DNA, the CDR3 is TGTGCCAGCAGCTTAGTACGTCAGAACGAGCAGTACTTC. Protein: CASSLVRQNEQYF. Full variable domain (rest looked up from reference TRBV7-8 and TRBJ2-7): GAGVSQSPRYKVAKRGQDVALRCDPISGHVSLFWYQQALGQGPEFLTYFQNEAQLDKSGLPSDRFFAERPEGSVSTLKIQRTQQEDSAVYLCASSLVRQNEQYFGPGTRLTVT.

CDR3 nucleotide sequence: TGTGCCAGCAGTGAAGGACAGCAACCCACCGGGGAGCTGTTTTTT. This sequence encodes CASSEGQQPTGELFF. V and J are TRBV2 and TRBJ2-2; maybe TRBD1 (5 bases). V shed 1 base and J shed 4 bases, with 10 bases lying between them. Germline CDR1 is SNHLY and CDR2 is FYNNEI. This CDR3 is built from 15 residues. The whole variable domain, remainder taken from reference TRBV2 and TRBJ2-2, is EPEVTQTPSHQVTQMGQEVILRCVPISNHLYFYWYRQILGQKVEFLVSFYNNEISEKSEIFDDQFSVERPDGSNFTLKIRSTKLEDSAMYFCASSEGQQPTGELFFGEGSRLTVL.

V is TRBV19 and J is TRBJ1-1; the D is unclear. Germline loops: CDR1 LNHDA, CDR2 SQIVND (reference sequence). The V gene lost 7 bases and the J gene lost 2 bases, with 11 bases spanning the gap. This CDR3 region has 13 residues. The CDR3 loop is CASTSLFNTEAFF. CDR3 sequence (DNA): TGTGCCAGTACCTCCTTATTTAACACTGAAGCTTTCTTT.

V usage is TRBV10-1 and J usage is TRBJ1-2; unclear D gene. The V end lost 0 bases, the J end lost 8 bases, and 19 bases lay between the germline ends. The V gene's germline CDR1 is WNHNN and CDR2 SYGVQD (reference sequence). The CDR3 sequence is 16 residues long. CDR3 DNA sequence: TGCGCCAGCAGTGAGTCGGTAGGGAGCTCGGGTCGCGGCTACACCTTC. This gives the protein CASSESVGSSGRGYTF.